This T cell receptor beta chain was sequenced during a study of blood T cell repertoires in COVID-19. Study details: The study drew acute and convalescent COVID-19 samples from the United States, Italy and Spain. In each case, the material was cDNA or gDNA derived from T cells, B-cell-depleted T cells, or PBMCs.

From germline, CDR1 is SGHRS and CDR2 YFSETQ. The CDR3 has 15 residues. J gave up 1 base and V 2 bases, and 4 bases lay outside the gene matches. Source study methods: Reference gene primer amplification gave nucleated cell count estimates. Data came from immunoSEQ multiplex PCR; TCRdb stores just in-frame clones and leaves some out. That table gives V, J and clone size, and the DNA gave D and trimming. The table lists some 150,000 clones, about 90% of them singletons. This sequence originates from a middle-aged man with active COVID-19. The rearrangement joins TRBV5-1 to TRBJ2-3; 7 positions agree with TRBD2. Material for sequencing was peripheral blood. The CDR3 loop reads CASSFYSGGTDTQYF. In DNA form, the CDR3 reads TGCGCCAGCAGCTTTTACAGCGGGGGCACAGATACGCAGTATTTT.